This TCR beta chain was observed in a study of beta chain features in type 1 diabetes. Whole-study results and caveats: Patients with Type 1 diabetes showed moderately but significantly shorter TCRB CDR3s in all four CD4+ subsets.

On this clone itself: As yet, its antigen is unknown.

The isolated RNA, all of it, was reverse transcribed, so expressed TCRB transcripts were what got sequenced. TCRdb keeps only in-frame clones here, not all; method: immunoSEQ multiplex PCR. This table has about 41,000 clones, around 63% appearing once. Trimming cost V 10 bases and J 2 bases, with 6 bases left between them. This CDR3 has 11 residues. Germline V lookup: CDR1 SGHVS, CDR2 FNYEAQ. This chain uses TRBV7-6 with TRBJ1-5, with D unclear. The sample consisted of Tregs from blood. The clonotype was recovered from a man aged 25 to 40 with type 1 diabetes. Some clones in this sample may be carry-over from other donors' samples. CDR3 DNA sequence: TGTGCCACAGGCCGCAATCAGCCCCAGCATTTT. It codes for CATGRNQPQHF.